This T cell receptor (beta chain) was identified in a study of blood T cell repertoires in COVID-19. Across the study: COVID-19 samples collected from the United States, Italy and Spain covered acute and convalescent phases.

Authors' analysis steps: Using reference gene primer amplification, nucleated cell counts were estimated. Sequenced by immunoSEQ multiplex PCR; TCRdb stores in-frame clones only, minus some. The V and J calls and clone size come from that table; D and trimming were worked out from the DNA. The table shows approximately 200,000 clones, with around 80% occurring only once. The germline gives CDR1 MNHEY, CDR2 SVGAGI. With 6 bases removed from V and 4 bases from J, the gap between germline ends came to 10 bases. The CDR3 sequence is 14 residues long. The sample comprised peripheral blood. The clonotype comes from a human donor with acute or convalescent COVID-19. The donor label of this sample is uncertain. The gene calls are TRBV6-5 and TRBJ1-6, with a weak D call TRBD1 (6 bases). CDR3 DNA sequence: TGTGCCAGCAGAAACAGGGTTTATAATTCACCCCTCCACTTT. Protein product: CASRNRVYNSPLHF.